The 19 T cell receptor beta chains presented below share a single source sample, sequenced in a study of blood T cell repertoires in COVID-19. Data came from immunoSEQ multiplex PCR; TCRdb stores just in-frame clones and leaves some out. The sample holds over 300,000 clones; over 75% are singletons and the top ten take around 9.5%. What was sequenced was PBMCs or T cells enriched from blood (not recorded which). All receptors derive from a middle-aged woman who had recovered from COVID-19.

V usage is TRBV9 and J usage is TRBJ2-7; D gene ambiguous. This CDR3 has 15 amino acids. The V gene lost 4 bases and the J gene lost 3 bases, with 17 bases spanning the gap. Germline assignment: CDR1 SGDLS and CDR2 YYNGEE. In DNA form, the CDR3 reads TGTGCCAGCAGCCCCGGTAGGAGTATGCTCTACGAGCAGTACTTC. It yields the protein CASSPGRSMLYEQYF. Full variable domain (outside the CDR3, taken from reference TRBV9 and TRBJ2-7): DSGVTQTPKHLITATGQRVTLRCSPRSGDLSVYWYQQSLDQGLQFLIQYYNGEERAKGNILERFSAQQFPDLHSELNLSSLELGDSALYFCASSPGRSMLYEQYFGPGTRLTVT.

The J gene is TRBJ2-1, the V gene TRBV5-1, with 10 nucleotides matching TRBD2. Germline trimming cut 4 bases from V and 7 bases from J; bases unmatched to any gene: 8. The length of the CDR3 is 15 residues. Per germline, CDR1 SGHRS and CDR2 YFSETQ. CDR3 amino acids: CASSVGLAKVNEQFF. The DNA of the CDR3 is TGCGCCAGCAGCGTGGGACTAGCGAAGGTGAATGAGCAGTTCTTC.

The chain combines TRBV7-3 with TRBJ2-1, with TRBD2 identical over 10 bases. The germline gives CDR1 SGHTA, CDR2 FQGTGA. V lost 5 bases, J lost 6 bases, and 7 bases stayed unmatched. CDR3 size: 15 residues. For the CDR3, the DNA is TGTGCCAGCAGCCCGGGGCTAGCGGGGGCCAATGAGCAGTTCTTC. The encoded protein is CASSPGLAGANEQFF.

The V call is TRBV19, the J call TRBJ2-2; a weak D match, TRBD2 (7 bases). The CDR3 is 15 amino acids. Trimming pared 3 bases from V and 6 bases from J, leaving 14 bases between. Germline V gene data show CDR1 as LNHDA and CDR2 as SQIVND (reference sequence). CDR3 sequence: CASSIQGRGSGELFF. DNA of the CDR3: TGTGCCAGTAGTATCCAGGGGCGGGGGTCCGGGGAGCTGTTTTTT. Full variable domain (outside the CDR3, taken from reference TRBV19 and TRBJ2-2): DGGITQSPKYLFRKEGQNVTLSCEQNLNHDAMYWYRQDPGQGLRLIYYSQIVNDFQKGDIAEGYSVSREKKESFPLTVTSAQKNPTAFYLCASSIQGRGSGELFFGEGSRLTVL.

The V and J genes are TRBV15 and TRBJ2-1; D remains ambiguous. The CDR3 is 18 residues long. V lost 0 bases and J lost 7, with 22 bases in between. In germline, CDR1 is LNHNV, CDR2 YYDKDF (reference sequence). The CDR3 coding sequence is TGTGCCACCAGCAGAGATCAGGTCGGCCCTTGGTTGAGTAATGAGCAGTTCTTC. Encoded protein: CATSRDQVGPWLSNEQFF.

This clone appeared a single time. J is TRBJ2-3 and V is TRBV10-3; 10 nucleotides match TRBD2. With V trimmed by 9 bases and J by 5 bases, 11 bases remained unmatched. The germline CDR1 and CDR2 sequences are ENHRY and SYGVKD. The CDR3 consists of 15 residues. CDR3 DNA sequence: TGTGCCATTCAAGCAGCGGGGGGGGCAAAAGATACGCAGTATTTT. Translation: CAIQAAGGAKDTQYF.

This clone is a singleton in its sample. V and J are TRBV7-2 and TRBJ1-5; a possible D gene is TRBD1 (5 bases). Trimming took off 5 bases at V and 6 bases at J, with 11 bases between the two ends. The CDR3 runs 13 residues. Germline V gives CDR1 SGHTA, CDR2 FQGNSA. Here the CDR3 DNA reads TGTGCCAGCAGCCTACAGGATGGTCAGCCCCAGCATTTT. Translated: CASSLQDGQPQHF.

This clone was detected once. This CDR3 is CASSVSNRGNTGELFF. The CDR3 coding sequence is TGTGCCAGCAGCGTTAGTAACAGGGGGAACACCGGGGAGCTGTTTTTT. The V call is TRBV9, the J call TRBJ2-2, with 7 positions matching TRBD1. V was pared by 2 bases and J by 1 base, with 5 bases of the junction left unmatched. The CDR3 has 16 amino acids. In germline, CDR1 is SGDLS, CDR2 YYNGEE.

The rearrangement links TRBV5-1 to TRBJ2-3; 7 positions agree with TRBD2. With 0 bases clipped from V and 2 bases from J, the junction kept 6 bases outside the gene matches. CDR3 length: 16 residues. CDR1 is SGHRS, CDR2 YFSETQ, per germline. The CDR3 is CASSLGGSRDTDTQYF. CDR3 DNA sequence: TGCGCCAGCAGCTTGGGCGGGAGTCGCGACACAGATACGCAGTATTTT.

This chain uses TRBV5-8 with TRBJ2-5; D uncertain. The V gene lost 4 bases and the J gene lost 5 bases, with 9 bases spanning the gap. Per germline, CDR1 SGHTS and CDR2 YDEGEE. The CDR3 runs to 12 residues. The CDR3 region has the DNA TGTGCCAGCAGCCCGAGGTCGGAGACCCAGTACTTC. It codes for CASSPRSETQYF.

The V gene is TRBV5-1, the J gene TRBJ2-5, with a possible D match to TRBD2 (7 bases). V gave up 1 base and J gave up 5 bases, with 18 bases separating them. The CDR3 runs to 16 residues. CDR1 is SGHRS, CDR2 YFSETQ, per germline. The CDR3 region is CASSLIVGGPRETQYF. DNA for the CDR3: TGCGCCAGCAGCTTGATAGTGGGGGGGCCTCGGGAGACCCAGTACTTC.

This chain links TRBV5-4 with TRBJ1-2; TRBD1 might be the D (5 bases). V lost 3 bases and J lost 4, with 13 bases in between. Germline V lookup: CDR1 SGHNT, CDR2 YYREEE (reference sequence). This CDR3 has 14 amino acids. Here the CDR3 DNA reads TGTGCCAGCAGCTATCTCGGGGGGACCTATGGCTACACCTTC. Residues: CASSYLGGTYGYTF.

The CDR3 nucleotides read TGTGCCAGCAGCTCCCTGACTAGCCCCACCAGCGAGCAGTACTTC. As protein: CASSSLTSPTSEQYF. The chain employs TRBV7-8 and TRBJ2-7, with 7 bases aligning to TRBD2. Germline V gives CDR1 SGHVS, CDR2 FQNEAQ. The CDR3 totals 15 residues. V dropped 4 bases and J dropped 6; count of bases not matched to a gene: 12.

CDR3 sequence reads: CASSSSRGTGRSNQPQHF. The CDR3 region has the DNA TGTGCCAGCAGTTCGAGTAGGGGAACAGGGAGAAGCAATCAGCCCCAGCATTTT. The chain recombines TRBV7-6 with TRBJ1-5; a weak D match, TRBD1 (6 bases). The CDR3 consists of 18 residues. Germline V gene sequence: CDR1 SGHVS, CDR2 FNYEAQ. The V and J ends lost 6 bases and 1 base respectively, with 22 bases between them.

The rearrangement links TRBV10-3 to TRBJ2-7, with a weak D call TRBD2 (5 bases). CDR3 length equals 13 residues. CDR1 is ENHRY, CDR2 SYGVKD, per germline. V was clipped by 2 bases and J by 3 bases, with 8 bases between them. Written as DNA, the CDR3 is TGTGCCATCAGTGAGGTAGGGAGCTACGAGCAGTACTTC. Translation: CAISEVGSYEQYF.

CDR3 in amino acids: CATSRVQGKGETQYF. CDR3 DNA sequence: TGTGCCACCAGCAGAGTACAGGGAAAGGGAGAGACCCAGTACTTC. The rearrangement joins TRBV15 to TRBJ2-5, with a weak D call TRBD1 (6 bases). Germline V gives CDR1 LNHNV, CDR2 YYDKDF (reference sequence). This CDR3 region has 15 residues. V was clipped by 1 base and J by 4 bases, with 13 bases between them. The variable domain in full, with the rest retrieved from reference TRBV15 and TRBJ2-5, is DAMVIQNPRYQVTQFGKPVTLSCSQTLNHNVMYWYQQKSSQAPKLLFHYYDKDFNNEADTPDNFQSRRPNTSFCFLDIRSPGLGDTAMYLCATSRVQGKGETQYFGPGTRLLVL.

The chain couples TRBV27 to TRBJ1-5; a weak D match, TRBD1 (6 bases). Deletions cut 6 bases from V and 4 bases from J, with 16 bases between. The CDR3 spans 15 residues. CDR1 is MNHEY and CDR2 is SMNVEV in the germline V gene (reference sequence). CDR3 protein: CASSLTGSQNQPQHF. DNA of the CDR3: TGTGCCAGCAGCTTAACAGGGTCCCAAAATCAGCCCCAGCATTTT.

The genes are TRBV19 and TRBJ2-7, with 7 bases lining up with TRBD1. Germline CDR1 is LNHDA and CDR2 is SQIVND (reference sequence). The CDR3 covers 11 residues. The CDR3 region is CVGTESYEQYF. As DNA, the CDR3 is TGTGTCGGGACAGAGTCCTACGAGCAGTACTTC.

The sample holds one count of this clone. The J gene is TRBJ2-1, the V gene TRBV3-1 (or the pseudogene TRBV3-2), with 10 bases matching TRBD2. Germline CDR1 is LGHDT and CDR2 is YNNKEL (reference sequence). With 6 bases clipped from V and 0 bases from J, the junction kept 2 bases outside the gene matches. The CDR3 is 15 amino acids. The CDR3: CASRLAGTSYNEQFF. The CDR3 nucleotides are TGTGCCAGCAGACTAGCGGGGACCTCCTACAATGAGCAGTTCTTC.